Each of the 7 T cell receptor beta chains below was sequenced from the same sample in a study of blood T cell repertoires in COVID-19. TCRdb's copy holds only in-frame clones and misses some; the assay was immunoSEQ multiplex PCR. The sample holds approximately 260,000 clones, around 83% seen once. The sequenced sample was peripheral blood. All receptors come from a man aged 18 to 30 with active or convalescent COVID-19.

The chain employs TRBV15 and TRBJ2-1; D possibly corresponds to TRBD2 (6 bases). This CDR3 is built from 14 residues. V gave up 7 bases and J gave up 0 bases, with 10 bases separating them. Germline loops: CDR1 LNHNV, CDR2 YYDKDF (reference sequence). The CDR3: CATNRRDSYNEQFF. As DNA, the CDR3 is TGTGCCACCAACCGGAGGGACTCCTACAATGAGCAGTTCTTC.

The chain carries TRBV2 and TRBJ1-5, with a weak D call TRBD1 (5 bases). Deletions cut 8 bases from V and 4 bases from J, with 12 bases between. Germline values: CDR1 SNHLY, CDR2 FYNNEI. This CDR3 is built from 13 residues. CDR3 residues: CASQTTENQPQHF. For the CDR3, the DNA is TGTGCCAGCCAAACGACAGAGAATCAGCCCCAGCATTTT.

This chain uses TRBV11-3 with TRBJ1-2; tentative D call: TRBD1 (5 bases). The CDR3 spans 16 residues. Germline V lookup: CDR1 SGHNT, CDR2 YENEEA. The germline V and J ends were trimmed by 4 bases and 3 bases, with 18 bases remaining between them. This CDR3 is CASSWEAEGDHYGYTF. Written as DNA, the CDR3 is TGTGCCAGCAGCTGGGAGGCGGAAGGGGATCACTATGGCTACACCTTC. The full variable domain, its missing parts supplied by reference TRBV11-3 and TRBJ1-2, is EAGVVQSPRYKIIEKKQPVAFWCNPISGHNTLYWYLQNLGQGPELLIRYENEEAVDDSQLPKDRFSAERLKGVDSTLKIQPAELGDSAVYLCASSWEAEGDHYGYTFGSGTRLTVV.

This clone was detected a few times. Other DNA variants within this sample encode the same CDR3. This chain connects TRBV6-4 to TRBJ2-3; 11 nucleotides line up with TRBD2. The germline gives CDR1 MRHNA, CDR2 SNTAGT. V was pared by 1 base and J by 4 bases, with 1 base of the junction left unmatched. CDR3 size: 15 residues. CDR3: CASSDLAGGPDTQYF. The DNA of the CDR3 is TGTGCCAGCAGTGACTTAGCGGGGGGGCCAGATACGCAGTATTTT.

This rearrangement joins TRBV7-7 to TRBJ2-7; 10 nucleotides match TRBD1. Germline CDR1 is SSHAT and CDR2 is FNYEAQ (reference sequence). This CDR3 spans 17 amino acids. Trimming removed 5 bases from V and 6 bases from J; junction bases left unmatched: 16. The CDR3 spells CASSPLSRTGGLGEQYF. DNA for the CDR3: TGTGCCAGCAGCCCCCTAAGCCGGACAGGGGGTTTAGGCGAGCAGTACTTC.

J is TRBJ2-5 and V is TRBV3-1 (or the pseudogene TRBV3-2); 10 bases fit TRBD2. The V and J ends lost 1 base and 0 bases, in that order; junction bases with no gene match: 8. This CDR3 is built from 18 residues. The germline gives CDR1 LGHDT, CDR2 YNNKEL (reference sequence). This CDR3 reads CASSQGLGAGGYQETQYF. DNA for the CDR3: TGTGCCAGCAGCCAAGGATTGGGAGCGGGGGGGTACCAAGAGACCCAGTACTTC.

DNA for the CDR3: TGTGCCACCAGCAACCGGACTGTTATCGGCTACACCTTC. This encodes CATSNRTVIGYTF. This chain links TRBV15 with TRBJ1-2, with unresolved D. Trimming shortened V by 4 bases and J by 8 bases, and 14 bases separated the two germline ends. Germline-derived CDR1 and CDR2 are LNHNV and YYDKDF (reference sequence). CDR3 length: 13 residues.